The clone carrying this T cell receptor beta chain has only a few counts. Germline V gene sequence: CDR1 SGHAT, CDR2 FQNNGV. This CDR3 is 12 amino acids long. Trimming took 7 bases from V and 6 from J, leaving 9 bases between them. A second PCR of about 7 to 12 cycles used a sample-barcoded 5' primer and a J-beta primer mix. Via MiXCR, TCRdb re-called the 5' RACE reads, giving one row per CDR3 protein. The sample lists more than 900,000 distinct CDR3 sequences; roughly a quarter were seen once. The data originate from a study of blood T cells in healthy people across ages. The same data also contributed to another study, on T cells of mothers and their children.

The V call is TRBV11-2, the J call TRBJ2-2; D unresolved. The specimen was blood. This sequence was found in a girl aged 2-9 years in good health. The CDR3 sequence: CASTTPPGELFF. For the CDR3, the DNA is TGTGCCAGCACCACTCCCCCCGGGGAGCTGTTTTTT. The full variable domain, with the rest looked up from reference TRBV11-2 and TRBJ2-2, is EAGVAQSPRYKIIEKRQSVAFWCNPISGHATLYWYQQILGQGPKLLIQFQNNGVVDDSQLPKDRFSAERLKGVDSTLKIQPAKLEDSAVYLCASTTPPGELFFGEGSRLTVL.